The 31 T cell receptor beta chains below were found in one sample sequenced in a study of PD-1 blockade in classical Hodgkin lymphoma. The data were produced by immunoSEQ multiplex PCR, yet TCRdb's version contains in-frame clones alone and is incomplete. This table holds about 60,000 clones, over 85% found once. All trial patients relapsed after autologous stem cell transplantation. The source was peripheral blood mononuclear cells (PBMCs), collected at baseline. The receptors come from a human donor with classical Hodgkin lymphoma.

This clone has just one count. V and J are TRBV14 and TRBJ2-3; no firm D call. V dropped 5 bases and J dropped 2 bases, with 14 bases sitting between them. This CDR3 spans 15 amino acids. Germline CDR1 SGHDN, CDR2 FVKESK. The chain's CDR3 is CASSFNTEITDTQYF. The CDR3 DNA reads TGTGCCAGCAGCTTTAACACCGAGATCACAGATACGCAGTATTTT.

The V and J genes are TRBV7-9 and TRBJ2-1; D perhaps matches TRBD1 (5 bases). Germline CDR1 reads SEHNR; CDR2 reads FQNEAQ (reference sequence). The germline V and J ends were trimmed by 6 bases and 6 bases, with 15 bases remaining between them. The CDR3 contains 14 residues. As DNA, the CDR3 is TGTGCCAGCAGGTTACCGGAGCAGGGCAATGAGCAGTTCTTC. This sequence encodes CASRLPEQGNEQFF.

The chain employs TRBV27 and TRBJ2-1, with no clear D. V dropped 5 bases and J dropped 4 bases, with 21 bases sitting between them. The CDR3 consists of 17 residues. Germline V gene sequence: CDR1 MNHEY, CDR2 SMNVEV (reference sequence). The CDR3 coding sequence is TGTGCCAGCAGTCTCTCTCGCGTCAGCCTCTCTTACAATGAGCAGTTCTTC. Translating it yields CASSLSRVSLSYNEQFF.

The chain couples TRBV6-5 to TRBJ1-5, with a possible D match to TRBD1 (6 bases). Between the trimmed V and J ends, which lost 0 bases and 6 bases, there was a span of 12 bases. The CDR3 totals 15 residues. Germline CDR1 reads MNHEY; CDR2 reads SVGAGI. CDR3 protein: CASSYSKQGGQPQHF. DNA of the CDR3: TGTGCCAGCAGTTACTCGAAACAGGGTGGTCAGCCCCAGCATTTT.

This chain uses TRBV21-1 with TRBJ1-5; TRBD1 reflects the table's D call only, with no check against the DNA. TRBV21-1 represents a pseudogene. The CDR3 has 15 residues. The CDR3 protein is CASTPQGRAGQPQHF. In nucleotides, the CDR3 is TGTGCCAGCACCCCACAGGGGCGAGCGGGTCAGCCCCAGCATTTT.

This chain connects TRBV7-9 to TRBJ1-1, with 8 bases aligning to TRBD1. This CDR3 comprises 16 residues. From germline, CDR1 is SEHNR and CDR2 FQNEAQ (reference sequence). The J segment lost 5 bases and the V segment lost 5 bases, leaving 13 bases of the junction unmatched. The CDR3 DNA reads as TGTGCCAGCAGCCCAGGGCCGACAGGGGCTTTTACTGAAGCTTTCTTT. This gives the protein CASSPGPTGAFTEAFF.

This clone was detected once. The V call is TRBV5-1, the J call TRBJ2-2, with 7 bases fitting TRBD2. The CDR3 contains 15 residues. Germline values: CDR1 SGHRS, CDR2 YFSETQ. The junction had 2 bases not matched to a gene; V was cut back by 2 bases and J by 1 base. This CDR3 reads CASSFGGENTGELFF. The CDR3, as DNA: TGCGCCAGCAGCTTTGGGGGGGAGAACACCGGGGAGCTGTTTTTT.

V is TRBV27 and J is TRBJ1-2; no clear D. V was shortened by 6 bases and J by 1 base, with 12 bases between the two germline ends. There are 14 residues in the CDR3. Germline V gene data show CDR1 as MNHEY and CDR2 as SMNVEV (reference sequence). The CDR3 is CASSPGPYNYGYTF. The CDR3 DNA is TGTGCCAGCAGCCCGGGCCCATATAACTATGGCTACACCTTC.

The chain joins TRBV27 to TRBJ1-5; D unresolved. This CDR3 comprises 13 residues. Germline values: CDR1 MNHEY, CDR2 SMNVEV (reference sequence). V was clipped by 5 bases and J by 4 bases, with 9 bases between them. CDR3 in DNA: TGTGCCAGCAGTCAGTCCAGGAATCAGCCCCAGCATTTT. Residues: CASSQSRNQPQHF.

The V gene is TRBV28, the J gene TRBJ2-2; D ambiguous. Trimming pared 3 bases from V and 1 base from J, leaving 9 bases between. The CDR3 totals 15 residues. Germline lookup yields CDR1 MDHEN and CDR2 SYDVKM. The CDR3 region is CASSLGTENTGELFF. For the CDR3, the DNA is TGTGCCAGCAGTTTGGGTACAGAGAACACCGGGGAGCTGTTTTTT.

The chain carries TRBV5-1 and TRBJ2-5, with D perhaps TRBD1 or TRBD2 (5 bases each). The length of the CDR3 is 14 residues. The V end was cut by 1 base, the J end by 2 bases, with 9 bases between. CDR1 SGHRS and CDR2 YFSETQ come from the germline V gene. The chain's CDR3 is CASSLTGRQETQYF. DNA of the CDR3: TGCGCCAGCAGCTTGACGGGACGGCAAGAGACCCAGTACTTC.

The chain carries TRBV5-1 and TRBJ2-1; TRBD1 agrees at 7 bases. This CDR3 has 15 residues. Germline trimming cut 4 bases from V and 0 bases from J; bases unmatched to any gene: 4. Germline values: CDR1 SGHRS, CDR2 YFSETQ. CDR3 bases: TGCGCCAGCAGCCGCCGGGACAGCTCCTACAATGAGCAGTTCTTC. This encodes CASSRRDSSYNEQFF.

DNA for the CDR3: TGTGCCAGCAGTTCGGACTGGGGGCAAGAGACCCAGTACTTC. It encodes CASSSDWGQETQYF. The chain is built from TRBV27 and TRBJ2-5, with D possibly being TRBD1 or TRBD2 (5 bases each). With 4 bases removed from V and 2 bases from J, the gap between germline ends came to 11 bases. There are 14 residues in the CDR3. Germline-derived CDR1 and CDR2 are MNHEY and SMNVEV (reference sequence).

This rearrangement joins TRBV9 to TRBJ1-5; possibly TRBD1 for D (6 bases). Germline loops: CDR1 SGDLS, CDR2 YYNGEE. Between the trimmed V and J ends, which lost 1 base and 7 bases, there was a span of 12 bases. The CDR3 loop spans 14 amino acids. CDR3 sequence (DNA): TGTGCCAGCAGCGTACACTACAGGGACCAGCCCCAGCATTTT. This gives the protein CASSVHYRDQPQHF.

The chain recombines TRBV2 with TRBJ2-2; D perhaps matches TRBD2 (6 bases). Germline assignment: CDR1 SNHLY and CDR2 FYNNEI. The CDR3 is 15 residues long. The V end lost 8 bases, the J end lost 5 bases, and 18 bases lay between the germline ends. The CDR3 is CASYDLRGGTGELFF. The CDR3 DNA reads TGTGCCAGCTACGACTTGCGGGGAGGTACCGGGGAGCTGTTTTTT.

This clone was observed a few times. The chain carries TRBV7-8 and TRBJ1-2, with a possible D match to TRBD1 (6 bases). The CDR3 consists of 19 residues. Per the germline V gene, CDR1 is SGHVS and CDR2 is FQNEAQ. V was clipped by 1 base and J by 3 bases, with 24 bases between them. The CDR3 region has the DNA TGTGCCAGCAGCTTAGAAAGTTTCACCGGGACACCTTCTTACTATGGCTACACCTTC. Translation: CASSLESFTGTPSYYGYTF.

The chain couples TRBV7-9 to TRBJ2-5; possibly TRBD2 for D (6 bases). The V gene lost 5 bases and the J gene lost 1 base, with 14 bases spanning the gap. The CDR3 is 15 residues long. CDR1 SEHNR and CDR2 FQNEAQ come from the germline V gene (reference sequence). This CDR3 reads CASSLVRGGQETQYF. Written as DNA, the CDR3 is TGTGCCAGCAGCCTTGTAAGGGGAGGCCAAGAGACCCAGTACTTC.

The CDR3 nucleotides read TGTGCCAGCAGCTTTTGGACTAGGGGAGATACGCAGTATTTT. Translating it yields CASSFWTRGDTQYF. The chain employs TRBV7-6 and TRBJ2-3; 7 positions match TRBD2. The germline CDR1 and CDR2 sequences are SGHVS and FNYEAQ. J was trimmed by 5 bases and V by 3 bases; bases with no gene match: 5. CDR3 length: 14 amino acids. Variable domain in full (rest from reference TRBV7-6 and TRBJ2-3): GAGVSQSPRYKVTKRGQDVALRCDPISGHVSLYWYRQALGQGPEFLTYFNYEAQQDKSGLPNDRFSAERPEGSISTLTIQRTEQRDSAMYRCASSFWTRGDTQYFGPGTRLTVL.

This rearrangement joins TRBV4-2 to TRBJ2-2; D is uncertain. Trimming removed 8 bases at V and 6 bases at J, with 10 bases between. CDR1 is LGHNA, CDR2 YNFKEQ, per germline. This CDR3 is built from 12 residues. This CDR3 reads CASSVAAGELFF. For the CDR3, the DNA is TGTGCCAGCTCGGTAGCTGCCGGGGAGCTGTTTTTT.

In its sample, this clone was seen a few times. V usage is TRBV28 and J usage is TRBJ2-7; 7 positions agree with TRBD2. Germline-derived CDR1 and CDR2 are MDHEN and SYDVKM. There are 13 residues in the CDR3. Losses at the gene ends were 8 bases for V and 4 bases for J; bases not matched to a gene: 8. The CDR3 bases are TGTGCCAGCGGGAGGGCGGCGGGATACGAGCAGTACTTC. Its protein is CASGRAAGYEQYF.

The rearrangement links TRBV7-9 to TRBJ1-1; unclear D gene. The CDR3 extends over 16 amino acids. The ends were cut back, 1 base at V and 0 bases at J, with 12 bases in the middle. The V gene's germline CDR1 is SEHNR and CDR2 FQNEAQ (reference sequence). The CDR3 loop reads CASSLGGNGMNTEAFF. The CDR3 DNA follows: TGTGCCAGCAGCTTAGGAGGGAACGGTATGAACACTGAAGCTTTCTTT.

V gene TRBV27 combines with J gene TRBJ2-7; a weak D match, TRBD1 (5 bases). Germline loops: CDR1 MNHEY, CDR2 SMNVEV (reference sequence). V shed 6 bases and J shed 7 bases, with 16 bases lying between them. This CDR3 has 13 residues. CDR3 sequence: CASSLGQLREQYF. DNA of the CDR3: TGTGCCAGCAGCTTGGGGCAGTTAAGGGAGCAGTACTTC.

The chain carries TRBV5-6 and TRBJ1-5; D not resolved. Trimming pared 3 bases from V and 0 bases from J, leaving 7 bases between. The CDR3 is 14 residues long. CDR1 SGHDT and CDR2 YYEEEE come from the germline V gene. For the CDR3, the DNA is TGTGCCAGCAGCTACGCCCATAGCAATCAGCCCCAGCATTTT. Translated: CASSYAHSNQPQHF.

The chain combines TRBV9 with TRBJ2-3; a possible D gene is TRBD2 (6 bases). Deletions cut 3 bases from V and 6 bases from J, with 17 bases between. The germline V gene has CDR1 SGDLS and CDR2 YYNGEE. The CDR3 is made up of 15 amino acids. The chain's CDR3 is CASSGWDSKTDTQYF. The CDR3 DNA sequence: TGTGCCAGCAGCGGATGGGACTCAAAGACGGATACGCAGTATTTT.

This sequence joins TRBV27 and TRBJ2-2, with D hard to call. Per the germline V gene, CDR1 is MNHEY and CDR2 is SMNVEV (reference sequence). The length of the CDR3 is 14 residues. V lost 2 bases and J lost 0, with 4 bases in between. The CDR3 DNA sequence: TGTGCCAGCAGTTTAAGTACGAACACCGGGGAGCTGTTTTTT. Its protein is CASSLSTNTGELFF.

The gene calls are TRBV28 and TRBJ2-1; TRBD2 matches 11 bases. Germline values: CDR1 MDHEN, CDR2 SYDVKM. Losses at the gene ends were 6 bases for V and 8 bases for J; bases not matched to a gene: 12. The CDR3 contains 16 residues. This CDR3 reads CASRSYGLAGGYEQFF. The CDR3 nucleotides read TGTGCCAGCAGGTCTTATGGACTAGCGGGTGGATATGAGCAGTTCTTC.

The V call is TRBV5-6, the J call TRBJ2-7; possible D gene TRBD1, 6 bases. Looked up from germline, CDR1 is SGHDT and CDR2 is YYEEEE. V shed 2 bases and J shed 6 bases, with 9 bases lying between them. This CDR3 is built from 12 residues. CDR3 sequence: CASSFTGREQYF. CDR3 DNA: TGTGCCAGCAGCTTTACAGGGCGCGAGCAGTACTTC.

This clone was observed a single time. This chain joins TRBV7-9 and TRBJ2-3, with D tentatively TRBD2 (5 bases). The CDR3 length is 13 residues. Germline V gene sequence: CDR1 SEHNR, CDR2 FQNEAQ (reference sequence). V lost 5 bases and J lost 6, with 12 bases in between. As DNA, the CDR3 is TGTGCCAGCAGCCCAAAACTAGGGGATACGCAGTATTTT. Protein product: CASSPKLGDTQYF.

The CDR3 nucleotides are TGTGCCAGCAGGAAGGGACAGGGAGGGTCCTACGAGCAGTACTTC. Translation gives CASRKGQGGSYEQYF. The V call is TRBV4-2, the J call TRBJ2-7; 9 nucleotides agree with TRBD1. V was pared by 6 bases and J by 1 base, with 7 bases of the junction left unmatched. The CDR3 loop spans 15 amino acids. Germline CDR1 is LGHNA and CDR2 is YNFKEQ.

J is TRBJ1-5 and V is TRBV19; D not certain. Germline V lookup: CDR1 LNHDA, CDR2 SQIVND (reference sequence). V lost 3 bases and J lost 4, with 10 bases in between. CDR3 size: 14 residues. CDR3 sequence: CASSMKRENQPQHF. The CDR3 coding sequence is TGTGCCAGTAGTATGAAAAGGGAGAATCAGCCCCAGCATTTT.

This clone was recorded once. V gene TRBV13 combines with J gene TRBJ1-1; D unclear. The germline V gene has CDR1 PRHDT and CDR2 FYEKMQ (reference sequence). V shed 6 bases and J shed 4 bases, with 6 bases lying between them. The CDR3 extends over 11 amino acids. CDR3 sequence (DNA): TGTGCCAGCAGTGGAGGCACTGAAGCTTTCTTT. Translated: CASSGGTEAFF.